This is a list of T cell receptor beta chains from one sample in a study of PD-1 blockade in classical Hodgkin lymphoma. The repertoire was sequenced with immunoSEQ multiplex PCR; TCRdb's copy has only in-frame clones and lacks some. The sample has about 8,500 clones; roughly four fifths are singletons. The specimen comprised CD4+ T cells from blood, sampled at baseline. All receptors derive from a human donor with classical Hodgkin lymphoma. The CDR3 runs from the conserved cysteine through the conserved F or W. A D gene is named only where the DNA matches it firmly. Clone sizes are given selectively: once, few, many, or a class where the clone is expanded.

>NA|TRBJ2-7|TRBV5-1|TRBD2
TGCGCCAGCAGCTTGACTAGCGGGGACTCCTACGAGCAGTACTTC
CASSLTSGDSYEQYF
>once|TRBJ2-3|TRBV28|TRBD2
TGTGCCAGCAGTTGGACTAGCGGGAGCGCAGATACGCAGTATTTT
CASSWTSGSADTQYF
>few|TRBJ1-2|TRBV28|TRBD1
TGTGCCAGCAGTTTGAGGACAGGGGATGGCTACACCTTC
CASSLRTGDGYTF
>once|TRBJ1-4|TRBV5-4|NA
TGTGCCAGCAGCGGTGGGCAGGGGAGAGAAAAACTGTTTTTT
CASSGGQGREKLFF
>NA|TRBJ2-7|TRBV28|TRBD2
TGTGCCAGCAGTTTATGGGGACTAGGGAGACCTTACGAGCAGTACTTC
CASSLWGLGRPYEQYF
>NA|TRBJ2-2|TRBV5-1|NA
TGCGCCAGCAGCTCGACCATGAACACCGGGGAGCTGTTTTTT
CASSSTMNTGELFF
>NA|TRBJ2-7|TRBV5-1|TRBD2
TGCGCCAGCAGCTCCGGACTAGCGGGAGGGCCAAGCTCCTACGAGCAGTACTTC
CASSSGLAGGPSSYEQYF
>NA|TRBJ1-1|TRBV18|NA
TGTGCCAGCTCCCAGACAGGTAACACTGAAGCTTTCTTT
CASSQTGNTEAFF
>NA|TRBJ2-3|TRBV30|TRBD1
TGTGCCTGGAGGGTATCGACAGGGGGGAGGAATACGCAGTATTTT
CAWRVSTGGRNTQYF
>NA|TRBJ2-7|TRBV29-1|TRBD2
TGCAGCGTAACAAAGGGGGGACTAGCGGGAGTCGAGCAGTACTTC
CSVTKGGLAGVEQYF
>NA|TRBJ2-2|TRBV6-1|TRBD2
TGTGCCAGCAGTGAACGGGGGACTAGTGCTCCCGGGGAGCTGTTTTTT
CASSERGTSAPGELFF
>NA|TRBJ1-3|TRBV28|NA
TGTGCCAGCAGTTTACGAGGGTTGATTGGAAACACCATATATTTT
CASSLRGLIGNTIYF
>NA|TRBJ2-1|TRBV10-3|TRBD2
TGTGCCATCAGTGATTCGTCGACTAGCGGGAGAAATGAGCAGTTCTTC
CAISDSSTSGRNEQFF
>once|TRBJ2-7|TRBV18|NA
TGTGCCAGCTCCCAGGACGGAGCCTACGAGCAGTACTTC
CASSQDGAYEQYF
>NA|TRBJ2-7|TRBV6-5|TRBD1
TGTGCCAGCAGCAAGACAGGGGTCTACGAGCAGTACTTC
CASSKTGVYEQYF
>few|TRBJ1-4|TRBV13|TRBD1
TGTGCCAGCAGACAGGGGGCGTCTGAAAAACTGTTTTTT
CASRQGASEKLFF
>NA|TRBJ2-3|TRBV14|TRBD2
TGTGCCAGCCGACCGTCTCCTAGCGGGAGGACGACCCGCACAGATACGCAGTATTTT
CASRPSPSGRTTRTDTQYF
>NA|TRBJ1-1|TRBV7-3|NA
TGTGCCAGCAGCTTATTGGTGAACACTGAAGCTTTCTTT
CASSLLVNTEAFF
>NA|TRBJ2-2|TRBV10-2|TRBD1
TGCGCCAGCAGCGGGACAGGGTGGAAGGGGGAGCTGTTTTTT
CASSGTGWKGELFF
>NA|TRBJ1-2|TRBV19|NA
TGTGCCAGTAGTTACGCGCCAGTCGACTATGGCTACACCTTC
CASSYAPVDYGYTF
>NA|TRBJ2-7|TRBV6-5|NA
TGTGCCAGCAGTGGCGGGATTTCTAACGAGCAGTACTTC
CASSGGISNEQYF
>NA|TRBJ2-1|TRBV6-1|NA
TGTGCCAGCAGTCACCGGGACCCTGCTAAGGGGCAGTTCTTC
CASSHRDPAKGQFF
>NA|TRBJ2-2|TRBV6-1|TRBD2
TGTGCCAGCAGTGATCTAGTATGGGGCGGGAGCGGTACCGGGGAGCTGTTTTTT
CASSDLVWGGSGTGELFF
>NA|TRBJ1-5|TRBV28|NA
TGTGCCAGCAGTCAGGGTTCGCCTCTGCCCCAGCATTTT
CASSQGSPLPQHF
>NA|TRBJ2-3|TRBV6-1|TRBD2
TGTGCCAGCACCCGACTAGCGGGAGCTACAGATACGCAGTATTTT
CASTRLAGATDTQYF
>NA|TRBJ2-2|TRBV28|NA
TGTGCCAGCAGTTCGGCCAGCGGAAGAGGCACCGGGGAGCTGTTTTTT
CASSSASGRGTGELFF
>NA|TRBJ2-3|TRBV27|TRBD2
TGTGCCAGCTCCGGCCAGGGTACGGGAGGGCCCCCAGATACGCAGTATTTT
CASSGQGTGGPPDTQYF
>NA|TRBJ2-3|TRBV6-1|NA
TGTGTCAGCAGTCACACTTACACAGATACGCAGTATTTT
CVSSHTYTDTQYF
>NA|TRBJ2-1|TRBV29-1|NA
TGCAGCGCACGGGCGTTCTCCTACAATGAGCAGTTCTTC
CSARAFSYNEQFF
>NA|TRBJ2-3|TRBV5-1|TRBD2
TGCGCCAGCAGCCCCGGACTAGAAATAATCACAGATACGCAGTATTTT
CASSPGLEIITDTQYF
>NA|TRBJ1-5|TRBV28|NA
TGTGCCAGCAGTCATAGCAATCAGCCCCAGCATTTT
CASSHSNQPQHF
>NA|TRBJ2-1|TRBV5-5|TRBD1
TGTGCCAGCAGCGAGGACAGGGTCAACAATGAGCAGTTCTTC
CASSEDRVNNEQFF
>NA|TRBJ1-2|TRBV6-6|NA
TGTGCCAGCAGTTACTCAGTGTTATCCGGAGGGGGCTACACCTTC
CASSYSVLSGGGYTF
>once|TRBJ2-2|TRBV18|TRBD1
TGTGCCAGCTCGCTTACCGGGACAGGGAAGACCGGGGAGCTGTTTTTT
CASSLTGTGKTGELFF
>NA|TRBJ2-3|TRBV29-1|NA
TGCAGCGTTGAGGGCCAACGAGGGGGAACAGATACGCAGTATTTT
CSVEGQRGGTDTQYF
>NA|TRBJ1-5|TRBV6-6|NA
TGTGCCAGCAGTTACTCGCGGGGGAGCGGCAATCAGCCCCAGCATTTT
CASSYSRGSGNQPQHF